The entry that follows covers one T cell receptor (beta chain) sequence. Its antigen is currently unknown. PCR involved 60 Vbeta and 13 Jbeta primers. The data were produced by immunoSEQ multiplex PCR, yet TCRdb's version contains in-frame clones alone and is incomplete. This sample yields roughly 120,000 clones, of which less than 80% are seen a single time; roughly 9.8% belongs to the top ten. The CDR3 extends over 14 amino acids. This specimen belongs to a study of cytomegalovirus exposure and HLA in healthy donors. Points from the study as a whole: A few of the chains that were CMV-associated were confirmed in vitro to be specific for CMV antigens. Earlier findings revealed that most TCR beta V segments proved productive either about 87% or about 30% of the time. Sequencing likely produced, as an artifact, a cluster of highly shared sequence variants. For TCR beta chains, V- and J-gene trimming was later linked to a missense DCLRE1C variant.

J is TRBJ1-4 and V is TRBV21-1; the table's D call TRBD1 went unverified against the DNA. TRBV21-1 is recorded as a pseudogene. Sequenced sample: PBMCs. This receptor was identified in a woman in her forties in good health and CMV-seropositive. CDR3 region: CASSETASNEKLFF. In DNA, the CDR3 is TGTGCCAGCAGCGAGACAGCTTCTAATGAAAAACTGTTTTTT.